The 18 T cell receptor beta chains listed next were all sequenced from one sample in a study of blood T cell dynamics during melanoma immunotherapy. Method: immunoSEQ multiplex PCR; TCRdb's copy keeps in-frame clones and lacks some. The sample includes around 12,000 clones, about four fifths seen only once; the top ten take around a sixth. The time point denotes: week 3, after first cycle of checkpoint inhibitor. The source material was blood, sampled from a patient treated with checkpoint blockade. These receptors all come from a human donor with melanoma.

This rearrangement joins TRBV27 to TRBJ2-3; 14 bases map to TRBD2. The trim removed 5 bases at V and 3 bases at J, leaving 7 bases unmatched. The germline CDR1 and CDR2 sequences are MNHEY and SMNVEV (reference sequence). The CDR3 sequence is 17 residues long. Here the CDR3 reads CASSRRLAGGRTDTQYF. For the CDR3, the DNA is TGTGCCAGCAGTCGAAGACTAGCGGGGGGGCGGACAGATACGCAGTATTTT.

This clone turned up a few times. The rearrangement links TRBV19 to TRBJ1-1; D is uncertain. Trimming shortened V by 0 bases and J by 7 bases, and 9 bases separated the two germline ends. CDR1 is LNHDA, CDR2 SQIVND, per germline (reference sequence). The CDR3 extends over 13 amino acids. CDR3 in amino acids: CASSIDGRFEAFF. CDR3 sequence (DNA): TGTGCCAGTAGTATAGATGGGAGGTTTGAAGCTTTCTTT.

The table lists this clone with a few counts. CDR3 loop: CAWSVLWQGTEAFF. The CDR3 nucleotides read TGTGCCTGGAGTGTTTTGTGGCAGGGGACTGAAGCTTTCTTT. The V gene is TRBV30, the J gene TRBJ1-1; maybe TRBD1 (6 bases). Trimming left V 0 bases short and J 5 bases short, with 13 bases between. The CDR3 is 14 residues long. CDR1 GTSNPN and CDR2 SVGIG come from the germline V gene (reference sequence).

This chain links TRBV7-2 with TRBJ1-1, with unresolved D. Trimming cost V 1 base and J 8 bases, with 8 bases left between them. The CDR3 spans 12 residues. Germline V lookup: CDR1 SGHTA, CDR2 FQGNSA. The CDR3 DNA follows: TGTGCCAGCAGCTTAGATAGGCGGGAAGCTTTCTTT. Amino acids: CASSLDRREAFF. The full variable domain, in which reference TRBV7-2 and TRBJ1-1 provide the parts outside the CDR3, is GAGVSQSPSNKVTEKGKDVELRCDPISGHTALYWYRQSLGQGLEFLIYFQGNSAPDKSGLPSDRFSAERTGGSVSTLTIQRTQQEDSAVYLCASSLDRREAFFGQGTRLTVV.

This chain uses TRBV20-1 with TRBJ1-2; no reliable D call. The V end lost 4 bases, the J end lost 4 bases, and 7 bases lay between the germline ends. Germline lookup yields CDR1 DFQATT and CDR2 SNEGSKA (reference sequence). The CDR3 has 11 amino acids. CDR3 loop: CSAIGPYGYTF. The CDR3 DNA reads as TGCAGTGCTATTGGACCCTATGGCTACACCTTC.

The chain has TRBV9 and TRBJ2-1; 9 positions match TRBD1. The germline CDR1 and CDR2 sequences are SGDLS and YYNGEE. The CDR3 covers 15 residues. The V and J ends lost 0 bases and 9 bases, in that order; junction bases with no gene match: 7. The CDR3, as DNA: TGTGCCAGCAGCGTAGAGACAGGGGGAATGGGTGAGCAGTTCTTC. Translating gives CASSVETGGMGEQFF. Full variable domain (remainder filled in from reference TRBV9 and TRBJ2-1): DSGVTQTPKHLITATGQRVTLRCSPRSGDLSVYWYQQSLDQGLQFLIQYYNGEERAKGNILERFSAQQFPDLHSELNLSSLELGDSALYFCASSVETGGMGEQFFGPGTRLTVL.

Notes on this clone: Sequence at one end of the junction differs from germline and may be a read error. CDR3 residues: CASSQFGGRTEAFF. CDR3 coding DNA: TGCGCCAGCAGCCAATTCGGAGGACGCACTGAAGCTTTCTTT. The genes are TRBV7-2 and TRBJ1-1; D ambiguous. This CDR3 comprises 14 residues. In germline, CDR1 is SGHTA, CDR2 FQGNSA.

This clone was found once. The J gene is TRBJ2-7, the V gene TRBV25-1, with D perhaps TRBD1 (5 bases). Germline loops: CDR1 MGHDK, CDR2 SYGVNS. Trimming removed 6 bases at V and 7 bases at J, with 19 bases between. The CDR3 loop spans 14 amino acids. The CDR3 DNA is TGTGCCAGCAGCCGACAGTCTAGAGCCGTGGAGCAGTACTTC. This codes for CASSRQSRAVEQYF.

The CDR3 protein is CATSTATNEKLFF. In DNA, the CDR3 is TGTGCCACCAGCACTGCAACTAATGAAAAACTGTTTTTT. This chain joins TRBV15 and TRBJ1-4, with no clear D. V was shortened by 4 bases and J by 0 bases, with 3 bases between the two germline ends. Germline lookup yields CDR1 LNHNV and CDR2 YYDKDF (reference sequence). CDR3 length: 13 amino acids.

This clone was picked up one time. The chain recombines TRBV7-2 with TRBJ2-2, with D perhaps TRBD2 (6 bases). The CDR3 sequence is 15 residues long. V was clipped by 7 bases and J by 6 bases, with 18 bases between them. Germline V gene sequence: CDR1 SGHTA, CDR2 FQGNSA. CDR3 nucleotides: TGTGCCAGCAAACCGACTAGGCCCCTGCCCGGGGAGCTGTTTTTT. Its translation is CASKPTRPLPGELFF.

The chain uses TRBV9 and TRBJ2-7; TRBD1 matches at 8 bases. Germline CDR1 and CDR2: SGDLS and YYNGEE. V was clipped by 3 bases and J by 9 bases; unmatched bases: 5. CDR3 length equals 12 residues. CDR3 loop: CASSDGQGMQYF. CDR3 nucleotide sequence: TGTGCCAGCAGCGACGGACAGGGAATGCAGTACTTC. Full variable domain (remainder filled in from reference TRBV9 and TRBJ2-7): DSGVTQTPKHLITATGQRVTLRCSPRSGDLSVYWYQQSLDQGLQFLIQYYNGEERAKGNILERFSAQQFPDLHSELNLSSLELGDSALYFCASSDGQGMQYFGPGTRLTVT.

J is TRBJ1-6 and V is TRBV7-2; D might be TRBD1 (6 bases). The V gene's germline CDR1 is SGHTA and CDR2 FQGNSA. The CDR3 is made up of 14 amino acids. Deletions cut 2 bases from V and 10 bases from J, with 12 bases between. CDR3 region: CASSLNRGGSPLHF. The CDR3 nucleotides read TGTGCCAGCAGCTTAAACAGAGGGGGATCACCCCTCCACTTT. Variable domain in full (rest from reference TRBV7-2 and TRBJ1-6): GAGVSQSPSNKVTEKGKDVELRCDPISGHTALYWYRQSLGQGLEFLIYFQGNSAPDKSGLPSDRFSAERTGGSVSTLTIQRTQQEDSAVYLCASSLNRGGSPLHFGNGTRLTVT.

V gene TRBV9 combines with J gene TRBJ1-2; D may be TRBD1 (6 bases). The CDR3 is 14 amino acids. CDR1 is SGDLS and CDR2 is YYNGEE in the germline V gene. Trimming removed 3 bases from V and 4 bases from J, with 13 bases in between. The CDR3 protein is CASSGTRGGYGYTF. CDR3 bases: TGTGCCAGCAGCGGGACCCGAGGGGGCTATGGCTACACCTTC. Using reference TRBV9 and TRBJ1-2 for the parts outside the CDR3, the full variable domain is DSGVTQTPKHLITATGQRVTLRCSPRSGDLSVYWYQQSLDQGLQFLIQYYNGEERAKGNILERFSAQQFPDLHSELNLSSLELGDSALYFCASSGTRGGYGYTFGSGTRLTVV.

This clone was observed a handful of times. One junction end does not reproduce the germline sequence, and a read error may be involved. V is TRBV2 and J is TRBJ2-7, with 9 bases that match TRBD2. CDR3 length: 14 residues. Looked up from germline, CDR1 is SNHLY and CDR2 is FYNNEI. The CDR3: CASSPGTSSNEQYF. The CDR3 nucleotides read TGTGCCAGCAGCCCAGGGACTAGCTCCAACGAGCAGTACTTC. The full variable domain, in which reference TRBV2 and TRBJ2-7 provide the parts outside the CDR3, is EPEVTQTPSHQVTQMGQEVILRCVPISNHLYFYWYRQILGQKVEFLVSFYNNEISEKSEIFDDQFSVERPDGSNFTLKIRSTKLEDSAMYFCASSPGTSSNEQYFGPGTRLTVT.

This clone was seen a few times. This chain uses TRBV5-6 with TRBJ1-5, with no clear D. The CDR3 has 13 amino acids. The germline gives CDR1 SGHDT, CDR2 YYEEEE. V dropped 4 bases and J dropped 4 bases, with 9 bases sitting between them. DNA for the CDR3: TGTGCCAGCAGCAGGGATCCTAATCAGCCCCAGCATTTT. Its protein is CASSRDPNQPQHF.

The chain combines TRBV5-1 with TRBJ1-2; the D gene is possibly TRBD1 (5 bases). CDR1 SGHRS and CDR2 YFSETQ come from the germline V gene. The CDR3 totals 14 residues. V was shortened by 0 bases and J by 8 bases, with 14 bases between the two germline ends. Here the CDR3 DNA reads TGCGCCAGCAGCTTGGGGGGACTCCGGAACGGCTACACCTTC. Residues: CASSLGGLRNGYTF.

The J gene is TRBJ2-1, the V gene TRBV2, with D perhaps TRBD1 (5 bases). Looked up from germline, CDR1 is SNHLY and CDR2 is FYNNEI. V was clipped by 4 bases and J by 10 bases, with 11 bases between them. This CDR3 has 12 residues. The CDR3 DNA follows: TGTGCCAGCAGTGGGCAGGGCCACGAGCAGTTCTTC. Protein product: CASSGQGHEQFF.

J is TRBJ1-1 and V is TRBV25-1; no reliable D call. Trimming removed 7 bases from V and 1 base from J, with 4 bases in between. In germline, CDR1 is MGHDK, CDR2 SYGVNS. CDR3 length: 11 residues. The CDR3 sequence: CASTSNTEAFF. CDR3 coding DNA: TGTGCCAGCACCTCGAACACTGAAGCTTTCTTT.